This TCR beta chain originates from a study of cytomegalovirus exposure and HLA in healthy donors. Study-wide results and limits: Exclusion applied to some V segments, including TRBV6-2 and TRBV6-3, as they were indistinguishable. Prior analysis indicated that the majority of TCR beta V segments exhibited productivity approximately 87% or approximately 30% of the time. Rarity characterized most TCR sequences, yet some public TCRs appeared in many donors.

A note on this clone: The antigen remains undetermined.

CDR3 length equals 16 residues. CDR1 MDHEN and CDR2 SYDVKM come from the germline V gene. The V and J ends lost 4 bases and 0 bases respectively, with 16 bases between them. The PCR ran on 60 Vbeta and 13 Jbeta primers. In the original processing: Tens of millions of unique TCR beta chains, 10 million to 14 million shared, were counted in a later analysis. Some clones are missing from TCRdb's copy, which holds only in-frame ones; the method was immunoSEQ multiplex PCR. V, J and clone size are taken as reported in that table, and D and trimming were inferred from the DNA itself. The sample records roughly 140,000 clones, just under 70% being singletons.

The sequenced material came from PBMCs. The rearrangement links TRBV28 to TRBJ2-7; D is perhaps TRBD1 (6 bases). This TCR came from a man in his fifties or sixties in good health and CMV-seronegative. The CDR3 here is CASSSPRDTSSYEQYF. In DNA form, the CDR3 reads TGTGCCAGCAGTTCCCCCCGGGACACATCCTCCTACGAGCAGTACTTC.